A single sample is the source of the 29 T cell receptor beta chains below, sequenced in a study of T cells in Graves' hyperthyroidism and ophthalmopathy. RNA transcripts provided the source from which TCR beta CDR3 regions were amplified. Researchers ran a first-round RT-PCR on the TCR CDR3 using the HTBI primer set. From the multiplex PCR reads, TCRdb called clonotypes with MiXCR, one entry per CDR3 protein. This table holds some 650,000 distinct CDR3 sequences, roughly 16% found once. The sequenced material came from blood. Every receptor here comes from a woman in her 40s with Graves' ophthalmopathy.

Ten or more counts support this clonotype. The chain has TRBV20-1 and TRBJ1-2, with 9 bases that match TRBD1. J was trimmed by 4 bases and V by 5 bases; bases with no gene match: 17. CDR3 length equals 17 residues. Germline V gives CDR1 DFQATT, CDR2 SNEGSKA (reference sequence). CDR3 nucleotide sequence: TGCAGTGCTGTTACGGGACAGGGTAGCCGAGTACGCTATGGCTACACCTTC. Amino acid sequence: CSAVTGQGSRVRYGYTF.

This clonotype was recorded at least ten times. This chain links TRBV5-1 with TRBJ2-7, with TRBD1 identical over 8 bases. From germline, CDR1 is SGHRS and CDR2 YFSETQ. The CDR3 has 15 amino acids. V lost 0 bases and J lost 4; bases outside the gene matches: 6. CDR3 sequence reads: CASSLGTGSFYEQYF. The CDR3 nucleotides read TGCGCCAGCAGCTTGGGGACAGGGTCCTTTTACGAGCAGTACTTC.

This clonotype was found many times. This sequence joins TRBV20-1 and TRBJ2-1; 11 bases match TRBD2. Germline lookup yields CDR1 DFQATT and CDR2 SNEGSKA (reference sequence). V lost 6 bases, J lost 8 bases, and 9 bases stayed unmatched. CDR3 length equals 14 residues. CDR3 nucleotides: TGCAGTGCCGTAGCGGGAGGGCCGGGGGATGAGCAGTTCTTC. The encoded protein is CSAVAGGPGDEQFF.

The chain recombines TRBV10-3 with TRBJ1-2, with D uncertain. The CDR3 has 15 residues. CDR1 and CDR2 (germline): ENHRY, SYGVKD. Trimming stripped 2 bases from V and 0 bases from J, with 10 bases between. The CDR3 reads CAISEAAASNYGYTF. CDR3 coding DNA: TGTGCCATCAGTGAGGCGGCAGCCTCTAACTATGGCTACACCTTC.

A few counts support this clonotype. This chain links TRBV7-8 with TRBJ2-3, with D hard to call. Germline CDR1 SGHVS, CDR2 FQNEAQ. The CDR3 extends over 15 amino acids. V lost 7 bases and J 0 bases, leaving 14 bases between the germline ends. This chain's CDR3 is CASTPSSPSTDTQYF. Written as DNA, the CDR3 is TGTGCCAGCACCCCTAGTTCCCCTAGCACAGATACGCAGTATTTT.

The CDR3 bases are TGCAGTGCTCCCCGGGGACTAGCGAGCAATGAGCAGTTCTTC. It encodes CSAPRGLASNEQFF. V is TRBV20-1 and J is TRBJ2-1; 10 nucleotides line up with TRBD2. CDR1 and CDR2 (germline): DFQATT, SNEGSKA (reference sequence). V was clipped by 5 bases and J by 6 bases; unmatched bases: 7. CDR3 size: 14 residues.

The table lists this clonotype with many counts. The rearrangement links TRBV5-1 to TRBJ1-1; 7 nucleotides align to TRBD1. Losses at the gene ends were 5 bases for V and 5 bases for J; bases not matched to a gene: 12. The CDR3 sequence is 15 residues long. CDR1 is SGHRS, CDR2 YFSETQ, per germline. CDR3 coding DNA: TGCGCCAGCAGGTCTCGGGACAGTGGCGGAACTGAAGCTTTCTTT. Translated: CASRSRDSGGTEAFF.

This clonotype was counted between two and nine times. The CDR3 coding sequence is TGTGCCAGCAGCGCCCCGGACAGCCTCACAGATACGCAGTATTTT. Translating gives CASSAPDSLTDTQYF. The chain has TRBV9 and TRBJ2-3, with D perhaps matching TRBD1 (6 bases). Trimming shortened V by 3 bases and J by 2 bases, and 13 bases separated the two germline ends. Germline CDR1 is SGDLS and CDR2 is YYNGEE. CDR3 length: 15 amino acids.

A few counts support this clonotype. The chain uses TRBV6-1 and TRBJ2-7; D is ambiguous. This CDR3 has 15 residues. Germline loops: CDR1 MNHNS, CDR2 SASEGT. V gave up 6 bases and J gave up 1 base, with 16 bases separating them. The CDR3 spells CASSPITGNSYEQYF. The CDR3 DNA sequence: TGTGCCAGCAGCCCGATAACGGGCAATTCCTACGAGCAGTACTTC.

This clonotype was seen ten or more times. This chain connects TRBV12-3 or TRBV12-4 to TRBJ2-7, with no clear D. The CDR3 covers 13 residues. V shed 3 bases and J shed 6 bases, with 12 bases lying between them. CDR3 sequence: CASSFPRRTEQYF. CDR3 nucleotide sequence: TGTGCCAGCAGTTTCCCTCGGCGGACCGAGCAGTACTTC.

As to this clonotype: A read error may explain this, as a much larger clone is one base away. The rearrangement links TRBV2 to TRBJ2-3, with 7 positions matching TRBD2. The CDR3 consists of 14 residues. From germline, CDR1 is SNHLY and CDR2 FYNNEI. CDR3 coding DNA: TGTGCCTGCAGTAGCGGGTTAGCCACAGATACGCAGTATTTT. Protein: CACSSGLATDTQYF.

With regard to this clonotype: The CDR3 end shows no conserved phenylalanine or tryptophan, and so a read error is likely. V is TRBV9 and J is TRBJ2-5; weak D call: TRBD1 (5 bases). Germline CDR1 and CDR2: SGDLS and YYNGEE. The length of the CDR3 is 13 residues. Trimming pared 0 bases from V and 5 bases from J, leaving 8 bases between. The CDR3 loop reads CASSVEGLETQYS. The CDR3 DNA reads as TGTGCCAGCAGCGTAGAGGGGTTGGAGACCCAGTACTCC.

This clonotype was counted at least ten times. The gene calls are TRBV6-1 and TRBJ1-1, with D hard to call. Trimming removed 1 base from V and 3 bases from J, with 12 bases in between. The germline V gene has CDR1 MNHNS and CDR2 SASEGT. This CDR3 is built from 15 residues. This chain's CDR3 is CASSEDRADYTEAFF. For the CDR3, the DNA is TGTGCCAGCAGTGAAGACAGAGCTGACTACACTGAAGCTTTCTTT.

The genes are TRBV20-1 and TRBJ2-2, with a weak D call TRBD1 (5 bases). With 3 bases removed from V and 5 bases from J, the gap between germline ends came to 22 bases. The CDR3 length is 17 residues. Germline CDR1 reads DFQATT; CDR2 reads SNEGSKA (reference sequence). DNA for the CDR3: TGCAGTGCTAGCGATAGGGCGTCAGGACAACGGACCGGGGAGCTGTTTTTT. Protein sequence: CSASDRASGQRTGELFF.

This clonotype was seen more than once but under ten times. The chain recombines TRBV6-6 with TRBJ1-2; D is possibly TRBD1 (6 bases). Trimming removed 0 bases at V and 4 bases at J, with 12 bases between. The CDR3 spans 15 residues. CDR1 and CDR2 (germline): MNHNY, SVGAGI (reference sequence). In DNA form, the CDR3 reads TGTGCCAGCAGTTACTCACAGGGTACCTTCTATGGCTACACCTTC. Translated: CASSYSQGTFYGYTF.

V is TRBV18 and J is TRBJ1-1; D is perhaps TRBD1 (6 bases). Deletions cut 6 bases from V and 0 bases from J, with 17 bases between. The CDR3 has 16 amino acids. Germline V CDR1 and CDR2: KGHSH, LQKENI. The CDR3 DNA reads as TGTGCCAGCTCTCCTACAGGGTCACTTATGAACACTGAAGCTTTCTTT. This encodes CASSPTGSLMNTEAFF.

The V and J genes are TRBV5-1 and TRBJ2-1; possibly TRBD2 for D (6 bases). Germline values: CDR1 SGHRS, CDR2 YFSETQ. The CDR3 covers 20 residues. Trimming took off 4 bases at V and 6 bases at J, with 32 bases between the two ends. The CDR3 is CASSPEGGGKSAPLGNEQFF. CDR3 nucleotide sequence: TGCGCCAGCAGCCCCGAAGGTGGGGGGAAGTCCGCCCCTTTAGGCAATGAGCAGTTCTTC. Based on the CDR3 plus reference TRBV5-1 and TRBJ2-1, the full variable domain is KAGVTQTPRYLIKTRGQQVTLSCSPISGHRSVSWYQQTPGQGLQFLFEYFSETQRNKGNFPGRFSGRQFSNSRSEMNVSTLELGDSALYLCASSPEGGGKSAPLGNEQFFGPGTRLTVL.

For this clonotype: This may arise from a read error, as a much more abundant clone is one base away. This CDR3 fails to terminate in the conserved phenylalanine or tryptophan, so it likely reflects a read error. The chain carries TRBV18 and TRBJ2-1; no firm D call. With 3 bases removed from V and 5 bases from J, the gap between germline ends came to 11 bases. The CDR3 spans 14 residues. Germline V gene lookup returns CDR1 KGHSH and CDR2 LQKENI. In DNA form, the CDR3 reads TGTGCCAGCTCACCCTCATACAGTAACAATGAGCAGTTCTCC. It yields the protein CASSPSYSNNEQFS.

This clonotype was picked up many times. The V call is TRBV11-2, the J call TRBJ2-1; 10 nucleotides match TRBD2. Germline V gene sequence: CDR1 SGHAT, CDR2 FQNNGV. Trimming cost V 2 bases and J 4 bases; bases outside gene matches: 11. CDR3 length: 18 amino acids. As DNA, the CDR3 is TGTGCCAGCAGCTTATGGTCTAGCGGGGGACTCTCGTACAATGAGCAGTTCTTC. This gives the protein CASSLWSSGGLSYNEQFF.

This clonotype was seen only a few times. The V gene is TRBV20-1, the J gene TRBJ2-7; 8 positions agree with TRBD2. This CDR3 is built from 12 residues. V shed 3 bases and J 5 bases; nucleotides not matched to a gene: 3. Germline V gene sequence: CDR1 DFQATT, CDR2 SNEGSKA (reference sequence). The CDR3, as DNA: TGCAGTGCTAGCGGGGGGGTCCACGAGCAGTACTTC. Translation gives CSASGGVHEQYF.

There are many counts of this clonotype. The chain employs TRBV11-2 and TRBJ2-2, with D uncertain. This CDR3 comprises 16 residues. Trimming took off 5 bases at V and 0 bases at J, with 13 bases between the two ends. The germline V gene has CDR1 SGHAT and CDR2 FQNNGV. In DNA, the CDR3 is TGTGCCAGCAGCGATTGGAAGGGAACGAACACCGGGGAGCTGTTTTTT. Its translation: CASSDWKGTNTGELFF.

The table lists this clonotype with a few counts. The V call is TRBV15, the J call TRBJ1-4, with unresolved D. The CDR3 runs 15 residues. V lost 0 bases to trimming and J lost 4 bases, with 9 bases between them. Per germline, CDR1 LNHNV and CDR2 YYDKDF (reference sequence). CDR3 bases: TGTGCCACCAGCAGAGATTTGGGGTATAATGAAAAACTGTTTTTT. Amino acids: CATSRDLGYNEKLFF.

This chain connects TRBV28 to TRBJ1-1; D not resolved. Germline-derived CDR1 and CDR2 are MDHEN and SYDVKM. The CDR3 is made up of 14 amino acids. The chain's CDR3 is CGSLSTGENTEAFF. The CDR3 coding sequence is TGTGGATCCCTTTCGACGGGCGAAAACACTGAAGCTTTCTTT. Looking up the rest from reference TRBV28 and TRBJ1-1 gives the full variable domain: DVKVTQSSRYLVKRTGEKVFLECVQDMDHENMFWYRQDPGLGLRLIYFSYDVKMKEKGDIPEGYSVSREKKERFSLILESASTNQTSMYLCGSLSTGENTEAFFGQGTRLTVV.

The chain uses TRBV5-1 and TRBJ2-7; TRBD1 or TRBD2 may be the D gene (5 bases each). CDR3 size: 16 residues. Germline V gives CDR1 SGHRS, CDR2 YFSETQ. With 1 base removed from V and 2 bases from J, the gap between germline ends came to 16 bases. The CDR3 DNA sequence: TGCGCCAGCAGCTTGATTGCGTGGGACGGGACCTACGAGCAGTACTTC. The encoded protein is CASSLIAWDGTYEQYF.

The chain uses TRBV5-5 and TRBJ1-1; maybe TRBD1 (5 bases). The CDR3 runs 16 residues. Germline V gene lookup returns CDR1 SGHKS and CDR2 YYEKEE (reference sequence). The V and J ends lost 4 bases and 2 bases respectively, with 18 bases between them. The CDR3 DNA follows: TGTGCCAGCAGCGTCGGGACGGCCGGAACAAACACTGAAGCTTTCTTT. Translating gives CASSVGTAGTNTEAFF. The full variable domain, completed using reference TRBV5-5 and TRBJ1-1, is DAGVTQSPTHLIKTRGQQVTLRCSPISGHKSVSWYQQVLGQGPQFIFQYYEKEERGRGNFPDRFSARQFPNYSSELNVNALLLGDSALYLCASSVGTAGTNTEAFFGQGTRLTVV.

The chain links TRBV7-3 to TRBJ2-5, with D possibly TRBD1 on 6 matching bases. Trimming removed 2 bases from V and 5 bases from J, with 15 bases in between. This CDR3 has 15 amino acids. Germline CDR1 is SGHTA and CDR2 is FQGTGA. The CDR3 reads CASSLQGLQRETQYF. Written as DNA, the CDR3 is TGTGCCAGCAGCTTACAGGGGTTGCAGAGGGAGACCCAGTACTTC.

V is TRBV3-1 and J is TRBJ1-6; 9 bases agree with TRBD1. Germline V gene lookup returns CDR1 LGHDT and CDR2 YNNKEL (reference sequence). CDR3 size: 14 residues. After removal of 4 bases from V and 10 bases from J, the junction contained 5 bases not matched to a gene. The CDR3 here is CASSPRTGESPLHF. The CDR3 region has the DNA TGTGCCAGCAGCCCGCGGACAGGGGAATCACCCCTCCACTTT.

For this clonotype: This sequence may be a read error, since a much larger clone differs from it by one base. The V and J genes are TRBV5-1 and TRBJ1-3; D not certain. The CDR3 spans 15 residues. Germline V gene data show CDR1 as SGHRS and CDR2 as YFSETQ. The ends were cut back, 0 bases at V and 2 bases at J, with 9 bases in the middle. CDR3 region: CASSLGHAPGNTIYF. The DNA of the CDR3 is TGCGCCAGCAGCTTGGGACACGCGCCTGGAAACACCATATATTTT. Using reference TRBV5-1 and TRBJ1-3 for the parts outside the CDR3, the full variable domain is KAGVTQTPRYLIKTRGQQVTLSCSPISGHRSVSWYQQTPGQGLQFLFEYFSETQRNKGNFPGRFSGRQFSNSRSEMNVSTLELGDSALYLCASSLGHAPGNTIYFGEGSWLTVV.

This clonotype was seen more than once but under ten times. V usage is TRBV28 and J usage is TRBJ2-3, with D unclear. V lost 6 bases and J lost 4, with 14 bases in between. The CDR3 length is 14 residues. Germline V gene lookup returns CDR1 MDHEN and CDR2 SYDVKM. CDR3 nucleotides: TGTGCCAGCAGGACCCCCCGACCCTCAGATACGCAGTATTTT. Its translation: CASRTPRPSDTQYF.